Shown below are 21 T cell receptor beta chains from a single sample sequenced in a study of blood T cell repertoires in COVID-19. The protocol was immunoSEQ multiplex PCR, while the TCRdb copy is restricted to in-frame clones and leaves out a portion. Among about 42,000 clones listed, approximately 89% were seen once. Sequencing was done on a sample of peripheral blood. These TCRs come from a human donor in a cohort sampled during active COVID-19.

The chain combines TRBV29-1 with TRBJ2-3; 9 nucleotides align to TRBD1. CDR3 length equals 15 residues. Trimming removed 6 bases from V and 4 bases from J; junction bases left unmatched: 11. Germline V lookup: CDR1 SQVTM, CDR2 ANQGSEA. DNA of the CDR3: TGCAGCGTCGTTCACAGGGGGCGGACGGCAGATACGCAGTATTTT. Translation: CSVVHRGRTADTQYF.

The V call is TRBV7-3, the J call TRBJ2-3; no firm D call. From germline, CDR1 is SGHTA and CDR2 FQGTGA. V lost 7 bases and J 2 bases, leaving 4 bases between the germline ends. The CDR3 sequence is 11 residues long. In nucleotides, the CDR3 is TGTGCCAGCACCAACACAGATACGCAGTATTTT. Translation gives CASTNTDTQYF.

The chain recombines TRBV5-1 with TRBJ2-5; 8 positions agree with TRBD1. The CDR3 loop spans 14 amino acids. Unmatched junction bases numbered 3, after V lost 4 bases and J lost 1 base. The germline CDR1 and CDR2 sequences are SGHRS and YFSETQ. This CDR3 is CASSTGQAQETQYF. CDR3 nucleotides: TGCGCCAGCAGCACGGGACAGGCCCAAGAGACCCAGTACTTC.

The rearrangement uses TRBV12-3 or TRBV12-4 and TRBJ2-1, with D uncertain. The CDR3 loop spans 12 amino acids. V lost 3 bases, J lost 9 bases, and 9 bases lay in between. CDR3 bases: TGTGCCAGCAGTTTCATAAGGAGTGAGCAGTTCTTC. This gives the protein CASSFIRSEQFF.

The CDR3 loop is CASSPGQGSNQPQHF. DNA of the CDR3: TGTGCCAGCAGCCCCGGACAGGGGAGCAATCAGCCCCAGCATTTT. The rearrangement joins TRBV6-2 or TRBV6-3 to TRBJ1-5, with TRBD1 identical over 9 bases. V trimming: 6 bases; J trimming: 1 base; junction bases outside the gene matches: 4. CDR1 is MNHEY and CDR2 is SVGEGT in the germline V gene. The CDR3 has 15 residues.

The CDR3 loop is CASSELGQGRDTQYF. The CDR3 region has the DNA TGTGCCAGCAGTGAATTGGGACAGGGGAGAGATACGCAGTATTTT. The rearrangement links TRBV6-1 to TRBJ2-3; 10 bases map to TRBD1. In germline, CDR1 is MNHNS, CDR2 SASEGT. V shed 2 bases and J 5 bases; nucleotides not matched to a gene: 4. This CDR3 is built from 15 residues.

The genes are TRBV20-1 and TRBJ2-1, with a tentative D call TRBD2 (6 bases). V was clipped by 3 bases and J by 5 bases, with 17 bases between them. This CDR3 spans 15 amino acids. Per the germline V gene, CDR1 is DFQATT and CDR2 is SNEGSKA (reference sequence). The CDR3 spells CSASGAAGINNEQFF. In DNA, the CDR3 is TGCAGTGCTAGTGGGGCGGCGGGAATCAACAATGAGCAGTTCTTC.

CDR3 coding DNA: TGCAGCGTTGAAAGCGGAACTACCTACGAGCAGTACTTC. It yields the protein CSVESGTTYEQYF. The chain employs TRBV29-1 and TRBJ2-7; D is perhaps TRBD2 (5 bases). Between the trimmed V and J ends, which lost 2 bases and 2 bases, there was a span of 10 bases. Germline CDR1 reads SQVTM; CDR2 reads ANQGSEA. The CDR3 sequence is 13 residues long.

The rearrangement links TRBV7-9 to TRBJ2-1; perhaps TRBD2 as D (5 bases). V was clipped by 5 bases and J by 9 bases, with 14 bases between them. CDR3 length: 13 residues. Germline CDR1 is SEHNR and CDR2 is FQNEAQ (reference sequence). This CDR3 is CASSRASLIEQFF. The CDR3 DNA is TGTGCCAGCAGCAGGGCTAGCCTTATTGAGCAGTTCTTC.

The chain has TRBV2 and TRBJ1-3; 8 bases line up with TRBD1. Looked up from germline, CDR1 is SNHLY and CDR2 is FYNNEI. This CDR3 has 15 residues. Germline trimming cut 4 bases from V and 4 bases from J; bases unmatched to any gene: 6. CDR3 sequence reads: CASSADRVGGNTIYF. CDR3 DNA: TGTGCCAGCAGTGCGGACAGGGTAGGAGGAAACACCATATATTTT.

The V call is TRBV29-1, the J call TRBJ1-2; maybe TRBD1 (6 bases). Trimming removed 6 bases from V and 6 bases from J, with 14 bases in between. CDR3 length: 12 amino acids. CDR1 is SQVTM and CDR2 is ANQGSEA in the germline V gene. CDR3 bases: TGCAGCGTAGCTACAGGGTTGGATGGCTACACCTTC. Its protein is CSVATGLDGYTF.

V gene TRBV30 combines with J gene TRBJ1-3, with unresolved D. The V gene's germline CDR1 is GTSNPN and CDR2 SVGIG (reference sequence). CDR3 length equals 14 residues. V was cut by 3 bases and J by 3 bases, with 12 bases left in between. CDR3 nucleotide sequence: TGTGCCTGGAGCCCGGCCGGAGGTGGAAACACCATATATTTT. The encoded protein is CAWSPAGGGNTIYF.

This sequence joins TRBV30 and TRBJ1-6, with D uncertain. V lost 5 bases, J lost 2 bases, and 7 bases lay in between. The germline V gene encodes CDR1 GTSNPN and CDR2 SVGIG (reference sequence). CDR3 length equals 13 residues. In DNA form, the CDR3 reads TGTGCCTGGTCATTAGCCTATAATTCACCCCTCCACTTT. Translation: CAWSLAYNSPLHF. Using reference TRBV30 and TRBJ1-6 for the parts outside the CDR3, the full variable domain is SQTIHQWPATLVQPVGSPLSLECTVEGTSNPNLYWYRQAAGRGLQLLFYSVGIGQISSEVPQNLSASRPQDRQFILSSKKLLLSDSGFYLCAWSLAYNSPLHFGNGTRLTVT.

In its sample, this clone was seen a few times. The chain combines TRBV4-2 with TRBJ1-6; no reliable D call. From germline, CDR1 is LGHNA and CDR2 YNFKEQ. The CDR3 loop spans 17 amino acids. The germline V and J ends were trimmed by 3 bases and 0 bases, with 12 bases remaining between them. The DNA of the CDR3 is TGTGCCAGCAGCCAGAGGACCGGGAGCTCCTATAATTCACCCCTCCACTTT. This codes for CASSQRTGSSYNSPLHF.

The rearrangement joins TRBV6-1 to TRBJ1-3; 7 bases line up with TRBD1. The CDR3 loop spans 13 amino acids. CDR1 is MNHNS, CDR2 SASEGT, per germline. V shed 6 bases, J shed 3 bases, and the junction held 2 bases outside the gene matches. CDR3 in amino acids: CASRQGSGNTIYF. The CDR3 nucleotides read TGTGCCAGCAGACAGGGGAGTGGAAACACCATATATTTT.

V is TRBV6-5 and J is TRBJ1-5; 7 positions agree with TRBD1. Germline V gene data show CDR1 as MNHEY and CDR2 as SVGAGI. This CDR3 region has 16 residues. The ends lost 4 bases at V and 2 bases at J; junction bases unmatched: 8. CDR3 sequence (DNA): TGTGCCAGCAGTTCTCTACAGGGGTTAGGCAATCAGCCCCAGCATTTT. As protein: CASSSLQGLGNQPQHF.

The rearrangement links TRBV28 to TRBJ1-1; D gene uncertain. The CDR3 covers 12 residues. With 1 base removed from V and 3 bases from J, the gap between germline ends came to 3 bases. The V gene's germline CDR1 is MDHEN and CDR2 SYDVKM. In nucleotides, the CDR3 is TGTGCCAGCAGTTTATTAGACACTGAAGCTTTCTTT. It codes for CASSLLDTEAFF.

The rearrangement uses TRBV10-2 and TRBJ1-3, with D possibly TRBD1 on 6 matching bases. The CDR3 covers 15 residues. Germline values: CDR1 WSHSY, CDR2 SAAADI. With 1 base removed from V and 0 bases from J, the gap between germline ends came to 7 bases. In DNA form, the CDR3 reads TGCGCCAGCAGTGAGTTCAGGGGCTCTGGAAACACCATATATTTT. This codes for CASSEFRGSGNTIYF.

The chain joins TRBV7-3 to TRBJ2-1; tentative D call: TRBD1 (5 bases). The germline gives CDR1 SGHTA, CDR2 FQGTGA. V was cut by 5 bases and J by 0 bases, with 11 bases left in between. The CDR3 has 15 amino acids. Here the CDR3 reads CASSPVDSSYNEQFF. CDR3 in DNA: TGTGCCAGCAGCCCCGTCGACAGCTCCTACAATGAGCAGTTCTTC.

The chain joins TRBV29-1 to TRBJ2-3; TRBD2 matches at 10 bases. After removal of 0 bases from V and 2 bases from J, the junction contained 8 bases not matched to a gene. CDR3 length equals 17 residues. The germline CDR1 and CDR2 sequences are SQVTM and ANQGSEA. In nucleotides, the CDR3 is TGCAGCGTTGAAGATCGTCAGCGGGGGGGCACCACAGATACGCAGTATTTT. It translates to CSVEDRQRGGTTDTQYF.

This chain joins TRBV6-5 and TRBJ1-4; D is uncertain. Trimming cost V 9 bases and J 6 bases, with 17 bases left between them. Germline values: CDR1 MNHEY, CDR2 SVGAGI. The CDR3 has 14 amino acids. CDR3 in amino acids: CASGSGVRHEKLFF. In DNA, the CDR3 is TGTGCCAGTGGAAGCGGGGTGCGGCATGAAAAACTGTTTTTT.